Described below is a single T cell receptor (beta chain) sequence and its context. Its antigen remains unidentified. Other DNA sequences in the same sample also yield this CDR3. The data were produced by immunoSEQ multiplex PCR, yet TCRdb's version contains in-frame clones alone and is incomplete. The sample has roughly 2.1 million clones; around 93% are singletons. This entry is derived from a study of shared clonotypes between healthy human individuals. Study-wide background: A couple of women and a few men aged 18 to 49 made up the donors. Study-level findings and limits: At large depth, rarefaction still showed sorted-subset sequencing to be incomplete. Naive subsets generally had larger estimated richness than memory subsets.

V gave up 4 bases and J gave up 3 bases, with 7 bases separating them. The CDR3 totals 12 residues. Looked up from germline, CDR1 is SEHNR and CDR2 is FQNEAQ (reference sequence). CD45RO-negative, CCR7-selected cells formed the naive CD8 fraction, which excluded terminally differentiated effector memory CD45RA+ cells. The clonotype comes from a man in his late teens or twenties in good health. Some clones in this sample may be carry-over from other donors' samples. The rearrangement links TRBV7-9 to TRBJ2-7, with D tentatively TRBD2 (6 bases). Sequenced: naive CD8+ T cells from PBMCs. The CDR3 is CASSSDYYEQYF. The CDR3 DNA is TGTGCCAGCAGCTCGGACTACTACGAGCAGTACTTC.